This T cell receptor (beta chain) was identified during a study of regulatory and conventional T cells in RAG deficiency. Findings and limits, study-wide: Shannon entropy fell and Simpson indices rose in RAG-deficient patients. These Omenn syndrome Treg sorts may hold peripherally activated cells instead.

Assay: immunoSEQ multiplex PCR; the TCRdb copy retains only in-frame clones and omits some. The top ten hold 4.5% to 5.5% of the sample, which has 2,500 to 3,000 clones, approximately 84% seen once. As for this clone: The target antigen is unknown.

Looked up from germline, CDR1 is MNHNS and CDR2 is SASEGT. V was shortened by 4 bases and J by 4 bases, with 22 bases between the two germline ends. The CDR3 has 17 amino acids. Conventional CD4+ T cells were sorted from blood as CD25-low CD127-high cells. Patients had RAG deficiency: one SCID, two Omenn, five or six CID/atypical SCID. The source is a human donor with RAG deficiency presenting as severe combined immunodeficiency. This chain connects TRBV6-1 to TRBJ1-2; D is unresolved. Sequencing was carried out using CD4+ effector T cells sorted from blood. CDR3 sequence (DNA): TGTGCCAGCAGTGGACTTCACTCTATGCGAAAGATCTATGGCTACACCTTC. Translation gives CASSGLHSMRKIYGYTF.